This is a list of T cell receptor beta chains from one sample in a study of blood T cell repertoires in COVID-19. Using immunoSEQ multiplex PCR, the repertoire was profiled, and TCRdb retains in-frame clones only, with some absent. The sample holds more than 85,000 clones, around 92% seen once. Sequencing was performed on peripheral blood. These receptors all come from a man between 18 and 35 years old with acute or convalescent COVID-19. CDR3s include the opening cysteine and the closing phenylalanine or tryptophan. The D gene is left open where the match is weak. Part of the rows lack a size; the others show once, few, many or a class for expanded clones.

j_call v_call d_call clone_size cdr3_nt cdr3_aa
TRBJ1-2 TRBV19 TRBD1 NA TGTGCCAGTAGTGAGATACAGGGGGCGCGCGGCTATGGCTACACCTTC CASSEIQGARGYGYTF
TRBJ2-7 TRBV2 NA NA TGTGCCAGAAAAGACAGGTACTCCTACGAGCAGTACTTC CARKDRYSYEQYF
TRBJ2-3 TRBV30 NA NA TGTGCCTGGTCACCAGGAAGCACAGATACGCAGTATTTT CAWSPGSTDTQYF
TRBJ1-1 TRBV6-1 NA NA TGTGCCAGCAGTGACCAGGGGAGGAACACTGAAGCTTTCTTT CASSDQGRNTEAFF
TRBJ1-5 TRBV2 NA NA TGTGCCAGCAGCGGACAGTATAGCAATCAGCCCCAGCATTTT CASSGQYSNQPQHF
TRBJ1-1 TRBV6-5 NA NA TGTGCCAGCAGCAAGCCCCTGGGCAGAAACACTGAAGCTTTCTTT CASSKPLGRNTEAFF
TRBJ2-5 TRBV5-1 TRBD1 NA TGCGCCAGCACCGGCGACAGGGACATAGCCGACGAGACCCAGTACTTC CASTGDRDIADETQYF
TRBJ2-1 TRBV5-1 TRBD2 NA TGCGCCAGCAGGTTAGCGGGGGGGAGCTCCTACAATGAGCAGTTCTTC CASRLAGGSSYNEQFF
TRBJ2-1 TRBV21-1 NA NA TGTGCCAGCAGTGGAACTAGCGCACGTCCGAACAATGAGCAGTTCTTC CASSGTSARPNNEQFF
TRBJ2-7 TRBV19 NA NA TGTGCCAGTAGAGAGGGCTGGGGAACCTACGAGCAGTACTTC CASREGWGTYEQYF
TRBJ2-7 TRBV6-5 NA NA TGTGCCAGCAGTTACTCAATCGGAGGGTACGCGCGCGAGCAGTACTTC CASSYSIGGYAREQYF
TRBJ1-1 TRBV9 NA NA TGTGCCAGCAGCCCTCGAGGGGGAAACACTGAAGCTTTCTTT CASSPRGGNTEAFF
TRBJ2-7 TRBV3-1/TRBV3-2 NA once TGTGCCAGCAGCCAAGACCCCGGGAGCTCCTACGAGCAGTACTTC CASSQDPGSSYEQYF
TRBJ2-3 TRBV5-1 TRBD2 NA TGCGCCAGCAGCTATACCGGGACTAGTACAGATACGCAGTATTTT CASSYTGTSTDTQYF
TRBJ1-1 TRBV6-4 NA NA TGTGCCAGCAGGTCAGGGGCCAACCCCATCCAGGGGACTGAAGCTTTCTTT CASRSGANPIQGTEAFF
TRBJ2-3 TRBV28 NA NA TGTGCCAGCAGTCACACAGGGATCCTCACTTCCACAGATACGCAGTATTTT CASSHTGILTSTDTQYF
TRBJ1-2 TRBV5-1 TRBD1 NA TGCGCCAGCAGCTTGGGCTCCCGACAGGGCTCAAATTATGGCTACACCTTC CASSLGSRQGSNYGYTF
TRBJ2-3 TRBV19 TRBD2 NA TGTGCCAGTAGTCCGCTAGCGGGATCGCCCACAGATACGCAGTATTTT CASSPLAGSPTDTQYF
TRBJ1-1 TRBV5-4 NA NA TGTGCCAGCGGGACGGGAGGACAGCTGAACACTGAAGCTTTCTTT CASGTGGQLNTEAFF
TRBJ1-6 TRBV30 NA NA TGTGCCTGGAGTGTAGGTACCAGGGCAGCCAACTCACCCCTCCACTTT CAWSVGTRAANSPLHF
TRBJ2-5 TRBV5-1 TRBD2 NA TGCGCCAGCAGCAGAGCTCCGTCTAGCGGGGCGTCTACCCAAGAGACCCAGTACTTC CASSRAPSSGASTQETQYF
TRBJ1-2 TRBV9 TRBD1 NA TGTGCCAGCAGCGTAGTAGAGACAGGGGCACCTAACTATGGCTACACCTTC CASSVVETGAPNYGYTF
TRBJ2-1 TRBV27 TRBD2 NA TGTGCCAGCAGTTTAGGGGCGGGGGACTACAATGAGCAGTTCTTC CASSLGAGDYNEQFF
TRBJ1-4 TRBV27 TRBD1 few TGTGCCAGCAGTTTATCCCCGGACAGGGCTGAAAAACTGTTTTTT CASSLSPDRAEKLFF
TRBJ2-1 TRBV10-2 NA NA TGCGCCACCAGGGGGGGCTACAATGAGCAGTTCTTC CATRGGYNEQFF
TRBJ2-3 TRBV29-1 TRBD1 NA TGCAGCGCTTTCTTCGACCTCACAGGGGGATACACAGATACGCAGTATTTT CSAFFDLTGGYTDTQYF
TRBJ2-7 TRBV6-5 TRBD1 NA TGTGCTAGCACCTACAGGGGGAACTCCTACGAGCAGTACTTC CASTYRGNSYEQYF
TRBJ2-5 TRBV11-2 TRBD1 NA TGTGCCAGCAGCTCCTTTGACAGGGGCCCTCAAGAGACCCAGTACTTC CASSSFDRGPQETQYF
TRBJ1-1 TRBV24-1 NA NA TGTGCCACCCAGGGACCCTCGAGCGGGACTGAAGCTTTCTTT CATQGPSSGTEAFF
TRBJ1-4 TRBV21-1 NA NA TGTGCCAGCAGCAAAGCGTTCTTCCCATGCGGCTATGAAAAACTGTTTTTT CASSKAFFPCGYEKLFF
TRBJ1-6 TRBV15 TRBD1 NA TGTGCCACCAGCAGGACAGGGGCCGTTCCCCTCCACTTT CATSRTGAVPLHF
TRBJ2-3 TRBV14 TRBD2 NA TGTGCCAGCAGCCAAGAAGGGACTAGCGTGATGGCAGATACGCAGTATTTT CASSQEGTSVMADTQYF